The source of this TCR beta chain is a study of shared clonotypes between healthy human individuals. Regarding the study as a whole: The sole specimen, blood, was sampled, and tissue repertoires likely differ. Clonotype sharing among donors was thought likely to change with sequencing depth.

As processed by the authors: From ImmunoSEQ came sequences covering only the junction and carrying no quality scores, so filtering differed. Generated by immunoSEQ multiplex PCR, the TCRdb table keeps only in-frame clones and is missing some. The DNA gave D and trimming, while V, J and clone size come from that table. The data contain over 400,000 clones, approximately 81% of them seen just once; the ten biggest clones take up roughly 13%. In the case of this clone: The antigen is undetermined. A much larger clone differs by one base, so this may be a read error.

Each sample came from a Caucasian adult donor living in Nashville, Tennessee. The CDR3 consists of 13 residues. The germline V gene has CDR1 SEHNR and CDR2 FQNEAQ (reference sequence). The chain couples TRBV7-9 to TRBJ2-2, with D perhaps matching TRBD2 (5 bases). The source is a woman aged 35 to 49 in good health. Some clones in this sample may be carry-over from other donors' samples. Sequencing input: PBMCs. The CDR3 nucleotides read TGTGCCAGCAGGGCGATGGAGACCGGGGAGCTGCTTTTT. Amino acids: CASRAMETGELLF.